Listed here are 7 T cell receptor beta chains from one sample, sequenced in a study of blood T cell repertoires in COVID-19. Assay: immunoSEQ multiplex PCR; the TCRdb copy retains only in-frame clones and omits some. The sample comprises 250,000 to 350,000 clones, 70% to 90% of which are singletons, and about 3% rests with the top ten. Material for sequencing was peripheral blood. The receptors come from a woman aged 25-40 years with active or convalescent COVID-19.

V usage is TRBV6-2 or TRBV6-3 and J usage is TRBJ1-2; 9 nucleotides line up with TRBD1. Germline trimming cut 4 bases from V and 5 bases from J; bases unmatched to any gene: 8. CDR3 size: 15 residues. Germline CDR1 and CDR2: MNHEY and SVGEGT. CDR3 nucleotides: TGTGCCAGCAGTTCCGGGACAGGGATCTTATATGGCTACACCTTC. Encoded protein: CASSSGTGILYGYTF.

The chain has TRBV6-6 and TRBJ1-3; D call uncertain. Trimming left V 2 bases short and J 8 bases short, with 13 bases between. CDR3 length equals 14 residues. From germline, CDR1 is MNHNY and CDR2 SVGAGI (reference sequence). CDR3 nucleotide sequence: TGTGCCAGCAGTTACACGCGAACGAGGGACACCATATATTTT. As protein: CASSYTRTRDTIYF.

V is TRBV30 and J is TRBJ1-1, with 9 bases matching TRBD1. The CDR3 runs to 15 residues. V lost 5 bases, J lost 0 bases, and 7 bases stayed unmatched. Germline lookup yields CDR1 GTSNPN and CDR2 SVGIG (reference sequence). The CDR3: CAWVGTGRMNTEAFF. The CDR3 coding sequence is TGTGCCTGGGTCGGGACAGGGCGAATGAACACTGAAGCTTTCTTT.

The V and J genes are TRBV19 and TRBJ2-1; 10 bases line up with TRBD2. V shed 6 bases and J 0 bases; nucleotides not matched to a gene: 5. CDR1 and CDR2 (germline): LNHDA, SQIVND (reference sequence). The CDR3 sequence is 16 residues long. CDR3 nucleotide sequence: TGTGCCAGTAGAGATATAGCGGGGGGCTCCTACAATGAGCAGTTCTTC. It codes for CASRDIAGGSYNEQFF.

This clone showed up just once. This chain links TRBV13 with TRBJ2-7, with D possibly being TRBD2 (6 bases). The V end lost 2 bases, the J end lost 2 bases, and 10 bases lay between the germline ends. Germline CDR1 reads PRHDT; CDR2 reads FYEKMQ (reference sequence). The CDR3 spans 14 residues. CDR3 amino acids: CASSLITSPYEQYF. For the CDR3, the DNA is TGTGCCAGCAGCTTAATTACTAGCCCCTACGAGCAGTACTTC.

This clone was found once. The V and J genes are TRBV29-1 and TRBJ2-7; TRBD1 agrees at 7 bases. Germline trimming cut 4 bases from V and 7 bases from J; bases unmatched to any gene: 10. Germline assignment: CDR1 SQVTM and CDR2 ANQGSEA. The CDR3 covers 13 residues. The CDR3 bases are TGCAGCGTTGCAGGACAGGCCGTCCGGGAGCAGTACTTC. It codes for CSVAGQAVREQYF.

This sequence joins TRBV19 and TRBJ2-3; TRBD1 aligns across 8 bases. This CDR3 is 15 amino acids long. The germline V gene has CDR1 LNHDA and CDR2 SQIVND (reference sequence). The V gene end was trimmed by 4 bases and the J gene end by 2 bases; junction bases not matched to a gene: 5. The CDR3 loop is CASSKAGGHTDTQYF. The CDR3 coding sequence is TGTGCCAGTAGTAAGGCAGGGGGCCACACAGATACGCAGTATTTT.